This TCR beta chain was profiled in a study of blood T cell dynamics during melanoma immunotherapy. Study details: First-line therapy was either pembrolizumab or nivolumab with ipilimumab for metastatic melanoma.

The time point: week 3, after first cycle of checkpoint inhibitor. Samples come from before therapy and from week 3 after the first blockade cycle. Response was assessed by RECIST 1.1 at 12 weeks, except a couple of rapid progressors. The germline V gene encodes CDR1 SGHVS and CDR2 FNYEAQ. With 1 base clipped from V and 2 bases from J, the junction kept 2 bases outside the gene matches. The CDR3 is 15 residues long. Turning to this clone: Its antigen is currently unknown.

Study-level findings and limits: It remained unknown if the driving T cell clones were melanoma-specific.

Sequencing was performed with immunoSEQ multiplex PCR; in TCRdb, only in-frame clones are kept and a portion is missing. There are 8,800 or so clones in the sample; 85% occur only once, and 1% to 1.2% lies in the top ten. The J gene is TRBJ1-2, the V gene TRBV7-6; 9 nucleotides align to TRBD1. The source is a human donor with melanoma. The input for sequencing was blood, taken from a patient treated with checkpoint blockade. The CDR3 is CASSLGTGGNYGYTF. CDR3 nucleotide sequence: TGTGCCAGCAGCTTAGGTACAGGGGGCAACTATGGCTACACCTTC. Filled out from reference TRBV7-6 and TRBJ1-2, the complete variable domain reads GAGVSQSPRYKVTKRGQDVALRCDPISGHVSLYWYRQALGQGPEFLTYFNYEAQQDKSGLPNDRFSAERPEGSISTLTIQRTEQRDSAMYRCASSLGTGGNYGYTFGSGTRLTVV.